Listed here are 9 T cell receptor beta chains from one sample, sequenced in a study of OX40 agonist ivuxolimab in advanced cancers. Produced via immunoSEQ multiplex PCR; TCRdb's table is partial and in-frame only. The profile shows 75,000 to 100,000 clones, 70% to 85% of them singletons. Sequenced material: CD4+ or CD8+ T cells sorted from blood, taken in a trial of the OX40 agonist ivuxolimab. The source is an adult with an advanced solid tumor such as melanoma, head and neck, liver or kidney cancer.

The chain combines TRBV9 with TRBJ2-7; possible D gene TRBD2, 6 bases. The CDR3 has 14 amino acids. V was pared by 5 bases and J by 5 bases, with 17 bases between. The germline V gene encodes CDR1 SGDLS and CDR2 YYNGEE. The CDR3 nucleotides are TGTGCCAGCAGTCTTAGCGGTACGAACCACGAGCAGTACTTC. This sequence encodes CASSLSGTNHEQYF.

This chain uses TRBV5-1 with TRBJ2-2, with D possibly being TRBD1 (5 bases). CDR1 is SGHRS, CDR2 YFSETQ, per germline. The CDR3 is made up of 15 amino acids. V shed 2 bases and J shed 1 base, with 9 bases lying between them. Here the CDR3 DNA reads TGCGCCAGCAGCTTAAGAGGACAGAACACCGGGGAGCTGTTTTTT. This translates into CASSLRGQNTGELFF.

The chain has TRBV2 and TRBJ2-2; D is undetermined. This CDR3 contains 13 residues. Germline V gene lookup returns CDR1 SNHLY and CDR2 FYNNEI. Trimming cost V 1 base and J 6 bases, with 6 bases left between them. The CDR3 nucleotides read TGTGCCAGCAGTGAAGAAGCCCCCGGGGAGCTGTTTTTT. The encoded protein is CASSEEAPGELFF.

The chain links TRBV7-3 to TRBJ2-2, with TRBD2 identical over 7 bases. V was clipped by 6 bases and J by 1 base; unmatched bases: 2. The CDR3 runs 14 residues. From germline, CDR1 is SGHTA and CDR2 FQGTGA. CDR3 amino acids: CASRAGMNTGELFF. Here the CDR3 DNA reads TGTGCCAGCAGAGCGGGGATGAACACCGGGGAGCTGTTTTTT.

J is TRBJ2-1 and V is TRBV27; 8 nucleotides align to TRBD1. CDR3 length: 15 amino acids. The V and J ends lost 3 bases and 2 bases, in that order; junction bases with no gene match: 3. Germline V gives CDR1 MNHEY, CDR2 SMNVEV (reference sequence). The CDR3 DNA is TGTGCCAGCAGTTTTGTGACAGGGGCCTACAATGAGCAGTTCTTC. It codes for CASSFVTGAYNEQFF.

The V gene is TRBV5-1, the J gene TRBJ2-1, with D tentatively TRBD1 or TRBD2 (5 bases each). The CDR3 is made up of 14 amino acids. V dropped 4 bases and J dropped 7 bases, with 15 bases sitting between them. Germline CDR1 reads SGHRS; CDR2 reads YFSETQ. CDR3 protein: CASSDGTPDNEQFF. Written as DNA, the CDR3 is TGCGCCAGCAGCGACGGGACCCCGGATAATGAGCAGTTCTTC.

This clone has only one observation. The rearrangement uses TRBV4-1 and TRBJ1-2, with D tentatively TRBD1 (5 bases). The CDR3 sequence is 15 residues long. Deletions cut 0 bases from V and 4 bases from J, with 12 bases between. CDR1 is MGHRA, CDR2 YSYEKL, per germline. DNA of the CDR3: TGCGCCAGCAGCCAAGAAGAGGCAGGGATCTATGGCTACACCTTC. Translated: CASSQEEAGIYGYTF.

The chain is built from TRBV7-9 and TRBJ2-5; D is undetermined. The germline gives CDR1 SEHNR, CDR2 FQNEAQ (reference sequence). The CDR3 is 14 residues long. Trimming left V 2 bases short and J 2 bases short, with 9 bases between. Here the CDR3 reads CASSLQDSQETQYF. CDR3 nucleotide sequence: TGTGCCAGCAGCTTACAGGATTCTCAAGAGACCCAGTACTTC.

The chain links TRBV5-1 to TRBJ2-7; D possibly matches TRBD1 or TRBD2 (5 bases each). This CDR3 is 13 amino acids long. CDR1 is SGHRS and CDR2 is YFSETQ in the germline V gene. Trimming cost V 4 bases and J 3 bases, with 11 bases left between them. The CDR3 protein is CASSLGTNYEQYF. The CDR3 DNA is TGCGCCAGCAGCCTCGGGACCAACTACGAGCAGTACTTC. The whole variable domain, remainder taken from reference TRBV5-1 and TRBJ2-7, is KAGVTQTPRYLIKTRGQQVTLSCSPISGHRSVSWYQQTPGQGLQFLFEYFSETQRNKGNFPGRFSGRQFSNSRSEMNVSTLELGDSALYLCASSLGTNYEQYFGPGTRLTVT.